Presented here are 21 T cell receptor beta chains from one specimen sequenced in a study of control samples from healthy donors and cancer patients. Produced via immunoSEQ multiplex PCR; TCRdb's table is partial and in-frame only. The table records roughly 100,000 clones, more than 85% of them present only once. Sequencing was carried out using PBMCs. These receptors were taken from a man between 60 and 75 years old with lung cancer.

This chain uses TRBV24-1 with TRBJ2-1, with D possibly matching TRBD1 (5 bases). CDR3 length: 14 residues. Trimming shortened V by 5 bases and J by 6 bases, and 13 bases separated the two germline ends. Germline V CDR1 and CDR2: KGHDR, SFDVKD. The CDR3 reads CATSGTLVTNEQFF. The DNA for the CDR3 is TGTGCCACCAGTGGGACACTCGTAACCAATGAGCAGTTCTTC.

The chain carries TRBV11-2 and TRBJ2-3; D gene ambiguous. V gave up 2 bases and J gave up 6 bases, with 12 bases separating them. Germline values: CDR1 SGHAT, CDR2 FQNNGV. The CDR3 is 14 residues long. In DNA form, the CDR3 reads TGTGCCAGCAGCTTATATCAGTTGACGGATACGCAGTATTTT. Residues: CASSLYQLTDTQYF.

The chain recombines TRBV2 with TRBJ2-5; TRBD1 aligns across 9 bases. Per the germline V gene, CDR1 is SNHLY and CDR2 is FYNNEI. This CDR3 comprises 12 residues. Germline trimming cut 8 bases from V and 7 bases from J; bases unmatched to any gene: 5. This chain's CDR3 is CASRDRDGTQYF. The CDR3, as DNA: TGTGCCAGCCGGGACAGGGACGGGACCCAGTACTTC.

The V and J genes are TRBV7-6 and TRBJ2-7, with a possible D match to TRBD1 (7 bases). V was pared by 5 bases and J by 4 bases, with 15 bases between. CDR1 and CDR2 from the germline V gene are SGHVS and FNYEAQ. The CDR3 runs to 14 residues. CDR3 residues: CASSRDSGPYEQYF. The CDR3 coding sequence is TGTGCCAGCAGCCGGGACAGCGGGCCTTACGAGCAGTACTTC.

V and J are TRBV5-1 and TRBJ2-1; possibly TRBD1 for D (6 bases). Per germline, CDR1 SGHRS and CDR2 YFSETQ. The CDR3 sequence is 14 residues long. The germline V and J ends were trimmed by 8 bases and 5 bases, with 17 bases remaining between them. CDR3 in DNA: TGCGCCAGTTACGGGACACAAAATCACAATGAGCAGTTCTTC. The encoded protein is CASYGTQNHNEQFF.

This clone appeared a single time. This rearrangement joins TRBV19 to TRBJ1-5; D not resolved. This CDR3 spans 15 amino acids. The V gene's germline CDR1 is LNHDA and CDR2 SQIVND (reference sequence). V lost 1 base, J lost 8 bases, and 15 bases lay in between. The CDR3 DNA sequence: TGTGCCAGTAGTATAGGACGGGGTGGCGGGGAGCCCCAGCATTTT. Its translation: CASSIGRGGGEPQHF. Looking up the rest from reference TRBV19 and TRBJ1-5 gives the full variable domain: DGGITQSPKYLFRKEGQNVTLSCEQNLNHDAMYWYRQDPGQGLRLIYYSQIVNDFQKGDIAEGYSVSREKKESFPLTVTSAQKNPTAFYLCASSIGRGGGEPQHFGDGTRLSIL.

This clone has a handful of counts. The rearrangement uses TRBV6-6 and TRBJ1-5; 8 nucleotides line up with TRBD1. CDR3 size: 15 residues. Germline V gene lookup returns CDR1 MNHNY and CDR2 SVGAGI (reference sequence). V dropped 5 bases and J dropped 6; count of bases not matched to a gene: 9. The chain's CDR3 is CASSDPDRVAQPQHF. The DNA of the CDR3 is TGTGCCAGCAGTGACCCGGACAGGGTCGCTCAGCCCCAGCATTTT.

This rearrangement joins TRBV5-1 to TRBJ1-6; no clear D. The ends were cut back, 3 bases at V and 7 bases at J, with 11 bases in the middle. The CDR3 totals 14 residues. Germline CDR1 is SGHRS and CDR2 is YFSETQ. CDR3: CASSSPAQNSPLHF. CDR3 in DNA: TGCGCCAGCAGCTCCCCAGCCCAAAATTCACCCCTCCACTTT.

The chain carries TRBV5-4 and TRBJ2-1; 8 positions agree with TRBD2. Germline assignment: CDR1 SGHNT and CDR2 YYREEE (reference sequence). The V and J ends lost 4 bases and 1 base, in that order; junction bases with no gene match: 16. The CDR3 runs to 19 residues. CDR3 region: CASSVVGTSGTLSYNEQFF. In nucleotides, the CDR3 is TGTGCCAGCAGCGTAGTAGGCACTAGCGGTACCCTTTCCTACAATGAGCAGTTCTTC.

The count of this clone is one. The chain carries TRBV4-1 and TRBJ2-1; the match to TRBD1 covers 9 bases. This CDR3 spans 14 amino acids. CDR1 is MGHRA, CDR2 YSYEKL, per germline. V lost 4 bases and J lost 4; bases outside the gene matches: 2. The CDR3 loop is CASSRGQGYNEQFF. The CDR3 coding sequence is TGCGCCAGCAGCCGGGGACAGGGTTACAATGAGCAGTTCTTC.

With regard to this clone: Additional DNA sequences in this sample encode the identical CDR3. The V call is TRBV27, the J call TRBJ1-2; 7 positions agree with TRBD1. With 2 bases clipped from V and 4 bases from J, the junction kept 1 base outside the gene matches. Germline V lookup: CDR1 MNHEY, CDR2 SMNVEV (reference sequence). The CDR3 has 13 residues. The CDR3 loop is CASSLRQGYGYTF. For the CDR3, the DNA is TGTGCCAGCAGTTTACGACAGGGCTATGGCTACACCTTC.

The chain has TRBV11-2 and TRBJ2-5; D gene unclear. Between the trimmed V and J ends, which lost 4 bases and 2 bases, there was a span of 8 bases. This CDR3 contains 13 residues. Germline assignment: CDR1 SGHAT and CDR2 FQNNGV. CDR3 nucleotide sequence: TGTGCCAGCAGCTCCCAGGTACAAGAGACCCAGTACTTC. Its protein product is CASSSQVQETQYF.

This clone was recorded a few times. The chain has TRBV3-1 (or the pseudogene TRBV3-2) and TRBJ2-3; tentative D call: TRBD2 (6 bases). The germline V gene has CDR1 LGHDT and CDR2 YNNKEL (reference sequence). V lost 0 bases and J lost 11, with 15 bases in between. CDR3 size: 14 residues. In DNA, the CDR3 is TGTGCCAGCAGCCAAGAGGGACTCGGAGCTGAGCAGTATTTT. Protein: CASSQEGLGAEQYF.

This chain connects TRBV29-1 to TRBJ1-5, with a weak D call TRBD1 (6 bases). The V and J ends lost 5 bases and 7 bases respectively, with 12 bases between them. Germline V CDR1 and CDR2: SQVTM, ANQGSEA. There are 12 residues in the CDR3. CDR3 protein: CSVRTQGQPQHF. In nucleotides, the CDR3 is TGCAGCGTTCGCACTCAGGGGCAGCCCCAGCATTTT.

The table lists this clone with a few counts. The chain recombines TRBV7-3 with TRBJ2-2; 8 bases are a match to TRBD1. The CDR3 contains 16 residues. Germline V CDR1 and CDR2: SGHTA, FQGTGA. The ends lost 5 bases at V and 1 base at J; junction bases unmatched: 6. The CDR3, as DNA: TGTGCCAGCAGCCCACGACAGGGGATGAACACCGGGGAGCTGTTTTTT. Protein product: CASSPRQGMNTGELFF.

The J gene is TRBJ2-2, the V gene TRBV24-1, with 16 positions matching TRBD2. With V trimmed by 4 bases and J by 3 bases, 7 bases remained unmatched. CDR3 length: 19 residues. In germline, CDR1 is KGHDR, CDR2 SFDVKD. CDR3 nucleotide sequence: TGTGCCACCAGTGAGCTGGGACTAGCGGGGGGGCCCGACACCGGGGAGCTGTTTTTT. Protein: CATSELGLAGGPDTGELFF.

The rearrangement joins TRBV6-1 to TRBJ2-7; perhaps D is TRBD1 or TRBD2 (5 bases each). The V end lost 1 base, the J end lost 4 bases, and 23 bases lay between the germline ends. Looked up from germline, CDR1 is MNHNS and CDR2 is SASEGT. This CDR3 contains 18 residues. The CDR3 is CASSEGSVLVQEVYEQYV. The DNA of the CDR3 is TGTGCCAGCAGTGAAGGCTCTGTCTTGGTACAGGAGGTATACGAGCAGTACGTC.

V gene TRBV7-9 combines with J gene TRBJ2-7; maybe TRBD1 (6 bases). The CDR3 has 14 residues. V lost 3 bases and J 2 bases, leaving 11 bases between the germline ends. Germline-derived CDR1 and CDR2 are SEHNR and FQNEAQ (reference sequence). CDR3 amino acids: CASSLSGTTYEQYV. In DNA, the CDR3 is TGTGCCAGCAGCTTGTCCGGGACAACCTACGAGCAGTACGTC.

The chain uses TRBV4-1 and TRBJ1-3, with 7 bases matching TRBD1. The CDR3 covers 17 residues. V shed 1 base, J shed 0 bases, and the junction held 6 bases outside the gene matches. Germline V gene lookup returns CDR1 MGHRA and CDR2 YSYEKL. The CDR3 here is CASSQGMTGSSGNTIYF. In nucleotides, the CDR3 is TGCGCCAGCAGCCAAGGAATGACAGGGAGCTCTGGAAACACCATATATTTT.

The rearrangement uses TRBV3-1 (or the pseudogene TRBV3-2) and TRBJ2-1; D not certain. CDR1 and CDR2 (germline): LGHDT, YNNKEL (reference sequence). The V end was cut by 4 bases, the J end by 7 bases, with 20 bases between. CDR3 length: 16 amino acids. The CDR3 reads CASSPKDFPLLNEQFF. In nucleotides, the CDR3 is TGTGCCAGCAGCCCTAAAGACTTTCCCCTGCTTAATGAGCAGTTCTTC.

The chain combines TRBV6-5 with TRBJ2-6, with D hard to call. Germline V lookup: CDR1 MNHEY, CDR2 SVGAGI. This CDR3 spans 16 amino acids. The V end lost 3 bases, the J end lost 1 base, and 10 bases lay between the germline ends. The CDR3 coding sequence is TGTGCCAGCAGTTATCGAGGCTCGTCTGGGGCCAACGTCCTGACTTTC. Encoded protein: CASSYRGSSGANVLTF.